These T cell receptor beta chains were read from a single sample in a study of T cell responses to AZD1222 COVID-19 vaccine. Sequenced by immunoSEQ multiplex PCR; TCRdb stores in-frame clones only, minus some. Here the sample spans roughly 150,000 clones, 75% to 90% being singletons. Material: peripheral blood, obtained 28 days after the second AZD1222 dose. The receptors stem from an adult who received the AZD1222 COVID-19 vaccine. Each CDR3 is given with its conserved first and last residue. The D gene is left open where the match is weak. The size entry is marked missing in some rows and otherwise reads once, few, many or a size class.

TRBJ2-2 | - | TRBV9 | - | CASSVATVTGELFF | TGTGCCAGCAGCGTAGCTACCGTCACCGGGGAGCTGTTTTTT
TRBJ2-3 | TRBD2 | TRBV18 | - | CASSPGLAEGTDTQYF | TGTGCCAGCTCACCAGGACTAGCGGAGGGCACAGATACGCAGTATTTT
TRBJ2-5 | TRBD2 | TRBV28 | - | CASSLWTSGRSETQYF | TGTGCCAGCAGTTTATGGACTAGCGGGAGGAGCGAGACCCAGTACTTC
TRBJ1-3 | - | TRBV3-1/TRBV3-2 | - | CASSPTHGAASGNTIYF | TGTGCCAGCAGCCCCACTCACGGGGCAGCTTCTGGAAACACCATATATTTT
TRBJ2-6 | - | TRBV11-2 | - | CASSSQPLASAGANVLTF | TGTGCCAGCAGCTCCCAACCCCTCGCCTCGGCTGGGGCCAACGTCCTGACTTTC
TRBJ1-4 | - | TRBV10-3 | - | CAISEFGEDNEKLFF | TGTGCCATCAGTGAGTTCGGCGAGGACAATGAAAAACTGTTTTTT
TRBJ1-5 | - | TRBV9 | - | CASSVAGWRGARFSPNQPQHF | TGTGCCAGCAGCGTAGCCGGATGGAGGGGGGCGAGGTTCTCCCCTAATCAGCCCCAGCATTTT
TRBJ1-2 | TRBD1 | TRBV19 | - | CASSVRQGRDYGYTF | TGTGCCAGTAGTGTTCGACAGGGGCGGGACTATGGCTACACCTTC
TRBJ1-3 | TRBD1 | TRBV9 | - | CASSPGTANSGNTIYF | TGTGCCAGCAGCCCAGGGACAGCCAACTCTGGAAACACCATATATTTT
TRBJ2-2 | TRBD2 | TRBV5-1 | once | CASRDLAGADTGELFF | TGCGCCAGCAGGGACCTGGCGGGAGCGGACACCGGGGAGCTGTTTTTT
TRBJ2-1 | - | TRBV11-3 | - | CASSSRGAYNEQFF | TGTGCCAGCAGCTCGCGGGGCGCCTACAATGAGCAGTTCTTC
TRBJ2-1 | - | TRBV19 | - | CASSPNSYNEQFF | TGTGCCAGTTCTCCAAACTCCTACAATGAGCAGTTCTTC
TRBJ1-1 | - | TRBV7-9 | - | CASRPGDTEAFF | TGTGCCAGCAGACCTGGAGACACTGAAGCTTTCTTT
TRBJ1-1 | TRBD1 | TRBV6-5 | once | CASSLGTANTEAFF | TGTGCCAGCAGTCTCGGGACAGCTAACACTGAAGCTTTCTTT
TRBJ2-2 | TRBD2 | TRBV28 | - | CASSPWLAGKVDTGELFF | TGTGCCAGCAGCCCCTGGCTAGCGGGAAAGGTCGACACCGGGGAGCTGTTTTTT
TRBJ1-6 | TRBD1 | TRBV5-1 | - | CASSSDRGSSPLHF | TGCGCCAGCAGCTCGGACAGGGGGAGTTCACCCCTCCACTTT
TRBJ1-1 | - | TRBV7-9 | - | CASSSTGNTEAFF | TGTGCCAGCAGCTCCACAGGGAACACTGAAGCTTTCTTT
TRBJ1-5 | - | TRBV30 | once | CAWSVQSSNQPQHF | TGTGCCTGGAGTGTACAGAGTAGCAATCAGCCCCAGCATTTT
TRBJ2-2 | - | TRBV28 | once | CASSLWGELFF | TGTGCCAGCAGTTTATGGGGGGAGCTGTTTTTT
TRBJ1-2 | - | TRBV5-4 | - | CASSTDSNYGYTF | TGTGCCAGCAGTACTGACAGTAACTATGGCTACACCTTC
TRBJ2-2 | - | TRBV15 | - | CATSRGRATGELFF | TGTGCCACCAGCAGAGGCAGGGCCACCGGGGAGCTGTTTTTT
TRBJ2-7 | - | TRBV30 | - | CAWSVRGPYEQYF | TGTGCCTGGAGTGTACGAGGACCCTACGAGCAGTACTTC
TRBJ2-1 | TRBD2 | TRBV6-5 | - | CASSYSGGDYNEQFF | TGTGCCAGCAGTTACAGCGGGGGGGATTACAATGAGCAGTTCTTC
TRBJ1-2 | - | TRBV28 | - | CASVGPEGYTF | TGTGCCTCAGTGGGGCCAGAAGGCTACACCTTC
TRBJ1-6 | - | TRBV27 | few | CASSSQGIGPLHF | TGTGCCAGCAGTTCCCAGGGGATCGGACCCCTCCACTTT
TRBJ2-3 | - | TRBV19 | - | CASNQRSASTDTQYF | TGTGCCAGTAACCAGAGATCGGCTAGCACAGATACGCAGTATTTT
TRBJ1-4 | - | TRBV19 | - | CATNQGKGGEKLFF | TGTGCCACCAATCAAGGGAAGGGGGGTGAAAAACTGTTTTTT
TRBJ2-3 | - | TRBV12-3/TRBV12-4 | - | CASSLRDTQYF | TGTGCCAGCAGTTTGCGGGATACGCAGTATTTT
TRBJ2-6 | - | TRBV28 | - | CASQTYSGANVLTF | TGTGCCAGCCAAACCTACTCTGGGGCCAACGTCCTGACTTTC
TRBJ2-4 | - | TRBV6-2/TRBV6-3 | - | CASSNRDTGRVSRYAKNIQYF | TGTGCCAGCAGTAACCGGGACACAGGCCGGGTCTCCCGCTACGCCAAAAACATTCAGTACTTC
TRBJ1-1 | TRBD1 | TRBV9 | - | CASSVGGTGGNTEAFF | TGTGCCAGCAGCGTAGGAGGGACAGGGGGCAATACTGAAGCTTTCTTT
TRBJ2-7 | - | TRBV6-6 | - | CASSPRYSGGQPYEQYF | TGTGCCAGCAGTCCGCGTTACTCAGGGGGGCAGCCCTACGAGCAGTACTTC
TRBJ1-1 | - | TRBV10-2 | - | CASRAQGGTEAFF | TGCGCCAGCAGGGCCCAGGGAGGCACTGAAGCTTTCTTT
TRBJ1-5 | - | TRBV6-5 | few | CASSYRGIQPQHF | TGTGCCAGCAGTTACCGAGGTATTCAGCCCCAGCATTTT
TRBJ1-5 | TRBD1 | TRBV9 | - | CASSVEPTGRQPQHF | TGTGCCAGCAGCGTAGAGCCGACAGGGAGGCAGCCCCAGCATTTT
TRBJ2-3 | TRBD1 | TRBV10-3 | - | CAIKVQGITDTQYF | TGTGCCATCAAGGTACAGGGGATCACAGATACGCAGTATTTT
TRBJ2-2 | - | TRBV3-1/TRBV3-2 | - | CASSRRTNTGELFF | TGTGCCAGCAGCCGTAGGACAAACACCGGGGAGCTGTTTTTT
TRBJ2-6 | - | TRBV5-4 | - | CASSLSSGANVLTF | TGTGCCAGCAGCTTGAGCTCTGGGGCCAACGTCCTGACTTTC
TRBJ2-3 | - | TRBV7-5 | - | CARSLSPRAGPDTQYF | TGTGCCAGAAGCTTATCCCCCCGAGCGGGGCCAGATACGCAGTATTTT
TRBJ2-5 | - | TRBV7-2 | - | CASRRLGGRETQYF | TGTGCCAGCAGAAGACTAGGGGGGCGAGAGACCCAGTACTTC
TRBJ2-7 | TRBD2 | TRBV6-5 | - | CASSPLLGGPYEQYF | TGTGCCAGCAGCCCCCTTTTGGGAGGGCCGTACGAGCAGTACTTC